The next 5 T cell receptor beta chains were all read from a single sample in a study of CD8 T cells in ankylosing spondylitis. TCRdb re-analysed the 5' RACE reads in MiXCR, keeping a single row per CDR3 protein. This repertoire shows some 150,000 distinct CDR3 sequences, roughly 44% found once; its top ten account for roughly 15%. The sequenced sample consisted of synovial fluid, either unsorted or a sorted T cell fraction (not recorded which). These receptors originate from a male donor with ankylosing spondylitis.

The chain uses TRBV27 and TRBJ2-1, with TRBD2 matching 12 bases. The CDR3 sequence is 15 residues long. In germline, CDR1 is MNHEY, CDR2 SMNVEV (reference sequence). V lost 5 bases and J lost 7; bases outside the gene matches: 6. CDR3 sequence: CASSPLTSGGNEQFF. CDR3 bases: TGTGCCAGCAGTCCCCTGACTAGCGGGGGTAATGAGCAGTTCTTC.

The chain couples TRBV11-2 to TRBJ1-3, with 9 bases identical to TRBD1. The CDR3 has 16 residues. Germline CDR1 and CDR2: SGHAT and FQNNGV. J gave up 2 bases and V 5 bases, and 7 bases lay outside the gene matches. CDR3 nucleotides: TGTGCCAGCAGCCACGGGAGGACAGGGGCTGGAAACACCATATATTTT. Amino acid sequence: CASSHGRTGAGNTIYF.

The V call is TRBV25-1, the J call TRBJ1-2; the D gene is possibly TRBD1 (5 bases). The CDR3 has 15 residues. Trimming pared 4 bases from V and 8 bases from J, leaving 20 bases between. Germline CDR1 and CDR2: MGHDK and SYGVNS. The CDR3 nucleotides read TGTGCCAGCAGTGTTGGGGCATGGTTCGGGGAGGGCTACACCTTC. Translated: CASSVGAWFGEGYTF.

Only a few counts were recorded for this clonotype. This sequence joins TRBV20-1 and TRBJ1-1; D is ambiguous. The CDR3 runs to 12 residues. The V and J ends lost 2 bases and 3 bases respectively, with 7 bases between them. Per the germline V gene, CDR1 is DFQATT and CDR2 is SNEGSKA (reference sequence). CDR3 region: CSARPQDTEAFF. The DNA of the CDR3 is TGCAGTGCTAGACCTCAGGACACTGAAGCTTTCTTT.

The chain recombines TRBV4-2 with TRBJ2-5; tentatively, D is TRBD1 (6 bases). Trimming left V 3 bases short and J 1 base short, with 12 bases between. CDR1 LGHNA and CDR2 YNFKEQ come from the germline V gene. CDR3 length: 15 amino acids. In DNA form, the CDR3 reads TGTGCCAGCAGCCAGGTACAGGGCCTCCAAGAGACCCAGTACTTC. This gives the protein CASSQVQGLQETQYF.